This T cell receptor beta chain comes out of a study of blood T cell repertoires in COVID-19. Study summary: The study drew acute and convalescent COVID-19 samples from the United States, Italy and Spain.

The CDR3 totals 16 residues. After removal of 4 bases from V and 5 bases from J, the junction contained 14 bases not matched to a gene. Germline assignment: CDR1 SGHDT and CDR2 YYEEEE. Methods used by the authors: Counts of nucleated cells, estimated from reference gene primer amplification, were obtained. TCRdb keeps only in-frame clones here, not all; method: immunoSEQ multiplex PCR. V, J and clone size reflect that table, while D and trimming were determined from the DNA. The profile shows around 100,000 clones, about 91% of them singletons. The TCR was taken from a human donor in a cohort sampled during active COVID-19. This rearrangement joins TRBV5-6 to TRBJ1-2, with 7 bases lining up with TRBD1. Specimen: peripheral blood. DNA of the CDR3: TGTGCCAGCAGCGCCGTGGGACAGCGAAAACATTATGGCTACACCTTC. Encoded protein: CASSAVGQRKHYGYTF. The full variable domain, its missing parts supplied by reference TRBV5-6 and TRBJ1-2, is DAGVTQSPTHLIKTRGQQVTLRCSPKSGHDTVSWYQQALGQGPQFIFQYYEEEERQRGNFPDRFSGHQFPNYSSELNVNALLLGDSALYLCASSAVGQRKHYGYTFGSGTRLTVV.